Listed here is a single TCR beta chain. Trimming took off 1 base at V and 5 bases at J, with 14 bases between the two ends. The CDR3 loop spans 14 amino acids. Germline CDR1 GTSNPN, CDR2 SVGIG (reference sequence). Original processing notes: Reference gene primer amplification in the assay estimated nucleated cell counts. Sequenced by immunoSEQ multiplex PCR; TCRdb stores in-frame clones only, minus some. The DNA was the basis for D and trimming; V, J and clone size are from that table. The sample carries tens of thousands of clones, under 90% recorded once. Recruited during active infection, patients (from Seattle) were subsequently followed longitudinally. This sample was taken from a study of blood T cell repertoires in COVID-19.

The receptor was derived from a man between 60 and 70 years old with COVID-19, enrolled during active disease. The rearrangement joins TRBV30 to TRBJ1-1; D is uncertain. The specimen was peripheral blood. CDR3 sequence (DNA): TGTGCCTGGAGTGGGGCCCAGAGGGAGACTGAAGCTTTCTTT. Its translation: CAWSGAQRETEAFF.